This T cell receptor (beta chain) stems from a study of blood T cell repertoires in COVID-19. Study at large: PBMCs, B-cell-depleted T cells, or T cells provided the cDNA or gDNA that made up the material.

Authors' analysis steps: Estimates of nucleated cell counts were drawn from the amplification of reference gene primers. TCRdb keeps only in-frame clones here, not all; method: immunoSEQ multiplex PCR. D and trimming were read from the DNA, whereas the V and J calls and clone size are those reported in that table. The sample holds 150,000 to 200,000 clones, around 82% seen once. Germline CDR1 and CDR2: SGHAT and FQNNGV. The length of the CDR3 is 16 residues. The ends were cut back, 4 bases at V and 2 bases at J, with 16 bases in the middle. The sequence derives from a woman of 80 years or more with acute or convalescent COVID-19. Sequencing was performed on peripheral blood. V usage is TRBV11-2 and J usage is TRBJ2-3; a weak D match, TRBD1 (6 bases). The DNA of the CDR3 is TGTGCCAGCAGCTCTTCTGGACAGCTTTACACAGATACGCAGTATTTT. Translation: CASSSSGQLYTDTQYF.